This T cell receptor (beta chain) was identified in a study of STAT5B mutations in CD4+ large granular lymphocyte leukemia. Assay used: immunoSEQ multiplex PCR; TCRdb lists only in-frame clones, some missing. This table has fewer than 50,000 clones, 80% to 90% appearing once. V shed 2 bases and J 5 bases; nucleotides not matched to a gene: 7. CDR1 and CDR2 from the germline V gene are SGHTA and FQGNSA. The CDR3 length is 15 residues. This chain links TRBV7-2 with TRBJ2-3; 7 positions agree with TRBD2. The material sequenced was CD4+ T cells from blood buffy coats. This TCR was sampled from a human donor in good health. This CDR3 reads CASSLRSGKEDTQYF. DNA for the CDR3: TGTGCCAGCAGCTTAAGAAGCGGGAAGGAAGATACGCAGTATTTT. The complete variable domain, with remaining parts taken from reference TRBV7-2 and TRBJ2-3, reads GAGVSQSPSNKVTEKGKDVELRCDPISGHTALYWYRQSLGQGLEFLIYFQGNSAPDKSGLPSDRFSAERTGGSVSTLTIQRTQQEDSAVYLCASSLRSGKEDTQYFGPGTRLTVL.